Listed here are 8 T cell receptor beta chains from one sample, sequenced in a study of shared clonotypes between healthy human individuals. The repertoire was sequenced with immunoSEQ multiplex PCR; TCRdb's copy has only in-frame clones and lacks some. The repertoire holds 640,000 or so clones, with approximately 75% as singletons. Sequencing input: memory CD4+ T cells sorted from blood. Regarding subset: CD45RA-negative fraction. The receptors were sampled from a woman aged 25 to 39 in good health.

The rearrangement links TRBV27 to TRBJ2-6; D call uncertain. V dropped 5 bases and J dropped 0 bases, with 5 bases sitting between them. The CDR3 spans 14 residues. Germline assignment: CDR1 MNHEY and CDR2 SMNVEV (reference sequence). DNA of the CDR3: TGTGCCAGCAGTGACACCTCTGGGGCCAACGTCCTGACTTTC. Amino acids: CASSDTSGANVLTF.

Of note for this clone: Different DNA sequences within this sample yield the same CDR3. The chain carries TRBV6-6 and TRBJ2-6; weak D call: TRBD1 (5 bases). V gave up 4 bases and J gave up 2 bases, with 9 bases separating them. The CDR3 length is 15 residues. CDR1 and CDR2 (germline): MNHNY, SVGAGI (reference sequence). CDR3 region: CASSSQGTGANVLTF. DNA for the CDR3: TGTGCCAGCAGTTCCCAGGGAACTGGGGCCAACGTCCTGACTTTC.

The chain combines TRBV5-1 with TRBJ2-6; D gene unclear. This CDR3 is 17 amino acids long. Germline assignment: CDR1 SGHRS and CDR2 YFSETQ. V shed 7 bases and J shed 0 bases, with 17 bases lying between them. Written as DNA, the CDR3 is TGCGCCAGCCATCAGAGTCCGGGCAACTCTGGGGCCAACGTCCTGACTTTC. Translated, it gives CASHQSPGNSGANVLTF.

This rearrangement joins TRBV7-8 to TRBJ2-2; no definite D call. V lost 2 bases and J lost 5, with 12 bases in between. Germline V gene data show CDR1 as SGHVS and CDR2 as FQNEAQ. This CDR3 spans 15 amino acids. The CDR3 here is CASSLKLLITGELFF. In DNA form, the CDR3 reads TGTGCCAGCAGCTTAAAACTGCTCATTACCGGGGAGCTGTTTTTT.

The chain is built from TRBV11-2 and TRBJ2-7; 14 bases fit TRBD2. From germline, CDR1 is SGHAT and CDR2 FQNNGV. This CDR3 contains 15 residues. The V segment lost 5 bases and the J segment 2 bases; nucleotides outside the gene matches: 2. CDR3 nucleotide sequence: TGTGCCAGCAGCGCGGGACTAGCGGGAGCCTACGAGCAGTACTTC. Encoded protein: CASSAGLAGAYEQYF.

A word on this clone: The identical CDR3 is also encoded by other nucleotide sequences in the sample. The J gene is TRBJ2-1, the V gene TRBV5-1, with TRBD1 as a possible D gene (5 bases). With 4 bases removed from V and 1 base from J, the gap between germline ends came to 12 bases. The CDR3 is 15 residues long. In germline, CDR1 is SGHRS, CDR2 YFSETQ. CDR3 in amino acids: CASSLDSGSYNEQFF. In DNA form, the CDR3 reads TGCGCCAGCAGCCTAGACAGTGGGTCCTACAATGAGCAGTTCTTC.

The rearrangement uses TRBV7-9 and TRBJ2-5, with D possibly called TRBD1 or TRBD2 (5 bases each). This CDR3 is built from 14 residues. CDR1 and CDR2 (germline): SEHNR, FQNEAQ (reference sequence). Trimming pared 7 bases from V and 1 base from J, leaving 13 bases between. The CDR3 is CASTQGRAQETQYF. CDR3 bases: TGTGCCAGCACCCAGGGACGGGCCCAAGAGACCCAGTACTTC.

This clone was counted many times. Additional DNA sequences in this sample encode the identical CDR3. CDR3 nucleotide sequence: TGTGCCAGCAGTTACTCAGAGACCCAGTACTTC. Its protein is CASSYSETQYF. The chain uses TRBV6-5 and TRBJ2-5; D gene ambiguous. Germline loops: CDR1 MNHEY, CDR2 SVGAGI. CDR3 size: 11 residues. The ends were cut back, 0 bases at V and 4 bases at J, with 0 bases in the middle.